This TCR beta chain was identified in a study of blood T cell repertoires in COVID-19 (TCRdb year 2020). Broadly, across the study: Samples from collaborators originated in the United States, Italy and Spain and spanned both the acute and convalescent phases of COVID-19. Where available, HLA class I and class II types were taken from metadata supplied by the sample provider and were not determined by assay-based typing. Nearly every sample came with metadata listing a de-identified subject ID, COVID-19 status, age in years and sex. Deeply sampled blood TCRbeta repertoires from subjects exposed to, actively infected with, or recovered from COVID-19 were included in the dataset. The samples were drawn from the first 160 participants of the ongoing ImmuneRACE study and from some 1,300 subjects provided by 6 global collaborators. The repertoires were released in a freely available public database intended as a resource for research on the immune response to SARS-CoV-2. The prospective study material was composed of cDNA or gDNA derived from T cells, B-cell-depleted T cells, or PBMCs.

The collaborating institutions used their own protocols to collect whole blood in K2EDTA tubes. For TCRbeta analysis, collaborator samples were shipped as frozen whole blood, as isolated PBMCs, or as DNA extracted from either sample type. Concerning this clone itself: The target of this receptor is not known. Base qualities are not provided; no much larger clone lies one nucleotide away.

TCRbeta CDR3 regions were amplified from genomic DNA by means of the immunoSEQ Assay, a bias-controlled multiplex PCR. The paper's data handling went like this. Nucleated cell counts per sample were estimated from amplification of reference gene primers within the assay. Sequence reads were collapsed and filtered to measure the absolute abundance of every unique TCRbeta CDR3 rearrangement. For each sample, productive Simpson clonality was calculated as the square root of Simpson's diversity index across productive rearrangements. The table was pulled from immuneACCESS by TCRdb, which kept in-frame rearrangements only. Such tables lose some clones; where checked, under half of the loss comes from unresolved V genes, and the rest has no known cause. V and J calls and clone size are those listed in that table; D and trimming were worked out from the DNA. In all, the sample holds around 87,000 clones, and about four fifths of those were seen once. About 10% of the sample belongs to the ten largest clones.

Trimming accounts for 4 bases at V and 0 bases at J, while the number of junction bases matched to no gene is 7. The CDR3 has 18 amino acids, counting the end cysteine and phenylalanine. Only the CDR3 DNA stays, 54 bases, in frame from base 1. CDR1 and CDR2 were assigned from the germline V gene as SGHTS and YDEGEE. The research as a whole found: How much clinical and demographic metadata was included differed by source and by participant, and the metadata was provided uncurated.

The clonotype originates from a woman older than 75 with acute or convalescent COVID-19. The rearrangement joined TRBV5-8 to TRBJ2-1, with TRBD2 identical over 13 junction bases. Sequenced material: peripheral blood. CDR3 protein: CASSMGLAGRHSYNEQFF. The nucleotides read TGTGCCAGCAGCATGGGACTAGCGGGGAGACACTCCTACAATGAGCAGTTCTTC.